What follows are 31 T cell receptor beta chains derived from one specimen sequenced in a study of OX40 agonist ivuxolimab in advanced cancers. This table comes from immunoSEQ multiplex PCR, and its TCRdb copy is limited to in-frame clones, with some not included. In the table there are 30,000 to 35,000 clones, 65% to 80% of which are singletons. The source was CD4+ or CD8+ T cells sorted from blood, collected in a trial of the OX40 agonist ivuxolimab. The origin of the receptors is an adult with an advanced solid tumor such as melanoma, head and neck, liver or kidney cancer.

V usage is TRBV19 and J usage is TRBJ1-1, with TRBD1 matching 7 bases. Germline CDR1 reads LNHDA; CDR2 reads SQIVND (reference sequence). The V gene end was trimmed by 8 bases and the J gene end by 5 bases; junction bases not matched to a gene: 8. The CDR3 is 13 amino acids. In DNA, the CDR3 is TGTGCCAGTCTCGACAGGGTTCGGACTGAAGCTTTCTTT. Its protein is CASLDRVRTEAFF.

V and J are TRBV10-3 and TRBJ1-5, with 10 positions matching TRBD1. This CDR3 spans 15 amino acids. Looked up from germline, CDR1 is ENHRY and CDR2 is SYGVKD. The V segment lost 6 bases and the J segment 8 bases; nucleotides outside the gene matches: 10. The chain's CDR3 is CAIRESRDRGKPQHF. CDR3 DNA: TGTGCCATCAGAGAGAGCCGGGACAGGGGAAAGCCCCAGCATTTT.

This clone is deemed medium-sized. The J gene is TRBJ1-1, the V gene TRBV9; D is possibly TRBD1 (5 bases). The CDR3 length is 13 residues. The V gene lost 7 bases and the J gene lost 4 bases, with 14 bases spanning the gap. Germline V gene sequence: CDR1 SGDLS, CDR2 YYNGEE. In DNA, the CDR3 is TGTGCCAGCGATCGGGGGGGTGGCACTGAAGCTTTCTTT. Encoded protein: CASDRGGGTEAFF.

The V gene is TRBV7-2, the J gene TRBJ2-5, with 15 bases identical to TRBD2. The V and J ends lost 4 bases and 4 bases, in that order; junction bases with no gene match: 7. This CDR3 is 17 amino acids long. The germline V gene encodes CDR1 SGHTA and CDR2 FQGNSA. The chain's CDR3 is CASSSGTSGRSRETQYF. CDR3 in DNA: TGTGCCAGCAGCTCCGGGACTAGCGGGAGGTCCCGAGAGACCCAGTACTTC.

The chain employs TRBV27 and TRBJ2-1, with D possibly being TRBD1 (6 bases). CDR3 length: 16 residues. Trimming removed 1 base at V and 9 bases at J, with 19 bases between. The V gene's germline CDR1 is MNHEY and CDR2 SMNVEV (reference sequence). CDR3 sequence reads: CASSLFLATGGPEQFF. The CDR3 coding sequence is TGTGCCAGCAGTTTATTTCTTGCGACTGGGGGCCCTGAGCAGTTCTTC.

The chain employs TRBV21-1 and TRBJ2-7; the table names TRBD1, a call not compared with the DNA. TRBV21-1 is a known pseudogene. CDR3 length: 15 residues. CDR3 sequence: CASSPGTRTPYEQYF. The CDR3 DNA is TGTGCCAGCAGCCCCGGGACAAGGACCCCCTACGAGCAGTACTTC.

This chain links TRBV7-6 with TRBJ1-4, with TRBD1 identical over 10 bases. V lost 4 bases, J lost 7 bases, and 6 bases stayed unmatched. Germline V lookup: CDR1 SGHVS, CDR2 FNYEAQ. The CDR3 sequence is 15 residues long. For the CDR3, the DNA is TGTGCCAGCAGCTCAAGGGACAGGGGATTTGAAAAACTGTTTTTT. Its translation: CASSSRDRGFEKLFF.

The gene calls are TRBV5-1 and TRBJ2-3; a weak D match, TRBD1 (6 bases). The CDR3 totals 14 residues. Germline CDR1 is SGHRS and CDR2 is YFSETQ. The V gene lost 1 base and the J gene lost 2 bases, with 8 bases spanning the gap. CDR3 in amino acids: CASSLYRDTDTQYF. CDR3 nucleotides: TGCGCCAGCAGCTTGTACAGGGACACAGATACGCAGTATTTT. The entire variable domain, with the rest obtained from reference TRBV5-1 and TRBJ2-3, is as follows: KAGVTQTPRYLIKTRGQQVTLSCSPISGHRSVSWYQQTPGQGLQFLFEYFSETQRNKGNFPGRFSGRQFSNSRSEMNVSTLELGDSALYLCASSLYRDTDTQYFGPGTRLTVL.

V and J are TRBV11-1 and TRBJ2-5, with 8 bases that match TRBD2. The end of the DNA fits TRBJ2-7 better, so the J call may be wrong. The CDR3 is 15 amino acids. CDR1 is SGHAT, CDR2 FQDESV, per germline (reference sequence). CDR3 region: CASSQSGLAPYEQYF. In DNA form, the CDR3 reads TGTGCCAGCAGCCAATCCGGACTAGCTCCATACGAGCAGTACTTC.

The chain couples TRBV19 to TRBJ1-5; no definite D call. This CDR3 has 13 residues. Germline lookup yields CDR1 LNHDA and CDR2 SQIVND (reference sequence). Trimming shortened V by 2 bases and J by 4 bases, and 6 bases separated the two germline ends. The CDR3 region has the DNA TGTGCCAGTAGTATAACCCTGAATCAGCCCCAGCATTTT. Translation gives CASSITLNQPQHF. The variable domain in full, completed from reference TRBV19 and TRBJ1-5, reads DGGITQSPKYLFRKEGQNVTLSCEQNLNHDAMYWYRQDPGQGLRLIYYSQIVNDFQKGDIAEGYSVSREKKESFPLTVTSAQKNPTAFYLCASSITLNQPQHFGDGTRLSIL.

V is TRBV7-3 and J is TRBJ2-3; no definite D call. Germline assignment: CDR1 SGHTA and CDR2 FQGTGA. The length of the CDR3 is 13 residues. V was pared by 4 bases and J by 7 bases, with 12 bases between. CDR3 residues: CASSSGPSNTQYF. As DNA, the CDR3 is TGTGCCAGCAGCTCCGGCCCGTCCAATACGCAGTATTTT. Full variable domain (rest looked up from reference TRBV7-3 and TRBJ2-3): GAGVSQTPSNKVTEKGKYVELRCDPISGHTALYWYRQSLGQGPEFLIYFQGTGAADDSGLPNDRFFAVRPEGSVSTLKIQRTERGDSAVYLCASSSGPSNTQYFGPGTRLTVL.

The chain combines TRBV7-9 with TRBJ2-1; D gene unclear. Germline assignment: CDR1 SEHNR and CDR2 FQNEAQ (reference sequence). This CDR3 is built from 12 residues. V gave up 5 bases and J gave up 9 bases, with 11 bases separating them. The CDR3 sequence is CASSPVRTEQFF. The CDR3 nucleotides read TGTGCCAGCAGCCCCGTCCGGACTGAGCAGTTCTTC.

The table lists this clone with a count of one. This chain joins TRBV30 and TRBJ2-3, with 7 bases aligning to TRBD2. From germline, CDR1 is GTSNPN and CDR2 SVGIG (reference sequence). The CDR3 length is 17 residues. V shed 1 base, J shed 1 base, and the junction held 11 bases outside the gene matches. DNA for the CDR3: TGTGCCTGGAGTGGACGACAAGGAGGACTAGGCACAGATACGCAGTATTTT. This gives the protein CAWSGRQGGLGTDTQYF.

The CDR3 DNA reads TGTGCCTGGAGTCGCCCCCCGAACACTGAAGCTTTCTTT. Its translation: CAWSRPPNTEAFF. V and J are TRBV30 and TRBJ1-1; D ambiguous. Germline CDR1 and CDR2: GTSNPN and SVGIG (reference sequence). The V and J ends lost 2 bases and 1 base respectively, with 8 bases between them. CDR3 length: 13 residues.

V is TRBV18 and J is TRBJ2-2; D is perhaps TRBD1 (6 bases). The ends were cut back, 4 bases at V and 2 bases at J, with 8 bases in the middle. This CDR3 contains 14 residues. Germline V gives CDR1 KGHSH, CDR2 LQKENI. CDR3 sequence: CASSLDRNTGELFF. Written as DNA, the CDR3 is TGTGCCAGCTCACTGGACAGAAACACCGGGGAGCTGTTTTTT.

This sequence joins TRBV19 and TRBJ1-6, with TRBD1 identical over 7 bases. This CDR3 comprises 15 residues. Germline-derived CDR1 and CDR2 are LNHDA and SQIVND (reference sequence). With 5 bases clipped from V and 5 bases from J, the junction kept 6 bases outside the gene matches. The CDR3 DNA reads as TGTGCCAGTAGTGTCCTACAGGGGAATAATTCACCCCTCCACTTT. Protein product: CASSVLQGNNSPLHF.

The chain carries TRBV10-3 and TRBJ2-1; maybe TRBD1 (6 bases). The germline CDR1 and CDR2 sequences are ENHRY and SYGVKD. The CDR3 runs 14 residues. V was trimmed by 1 base and J by 9 bases, leaving 13 bases between them. The CDR3 DNA is TGTGCCATCAGTGAGTTGGGGGCCGGACGTGAGCAGTTCTTC. Protein sequence: CAISELGAGREQFF.

This chain joins TRBV19 and TRBJ2-5; D may match TRBD1 or TRBD2 (5 bases each). CDR3 length: 15 amino acids. Trimming removed 5 bases from V and 3 bases from J, with 16 bases in between. CDR1 and CDR2 from the germline V gene are LNHDA and SQIVND (reference sequence). In DNA, the CDR3 is TGTGCCAGTAGTTGGGGGTATGGGGACGAAGAGACCCAGTACTTC. It translates to CASSWGYGDEETQYF.

This chain joins TRBV19 and TRBJ2-3; a possible D gene is TRBD2 (6 bases). With 0 bases removed from V and 1 base from J, the gap between germline ends came to 8 bases. This CDR3 contains 15 residues. CDR1 and CDR2 from the germline V gene are LNHDA and SQIVND (reference sequence). The chain's CDR3 is CASSIDSSGTDTQYF. CDR3 in DNA: TGTGCCAGTAGTATAGATTCTAGCGGCACAGATACGCAGTATTTT.

V and J are TRBV10-1 and TRBJ2-1, with D possibly being TRBD1 (5 bases). Germline assignment: CDR1 WNHNN and CDR2 SYGVQD (reference sequence). Between the trimmed V and J ends, which lost 0 bases and 3 bases, there was a span of 9 bases. This CDR3 has 15 amino acids. Here the CDR3 reads CASSESPQGYNEQFF. The CDR3 DNA reads as TGCGCCAGCAGTGAGTCTCCGCAGGGCTACAATGAGCAGTTCTTC.

This chain joins TRBV9 and TRBJ2-3; no clear D. The germline CDR1 and CDR2 sequences are SGDLS and YYNGEE. The CDR3 loop spans 14 amino acids. Between the trimmed V and J ends, which lost 0 bases and 8 bases, there was a span of 13 bases. DNA for the CDR3: TGTGCCAGCAGCGTAGCCTCGCCCGAAGGTACGCAGTATTTT. This gives the protein CASSVASPEGTQYF.

The V and J genes are TRBV27 and TRBJ2-5, with 12 bases that match TRBD2. The V gene's germline CDR1 is MNHEY and CDR2 SMNVEV (reference sequence). After removal of 1 base from V and 3 bases from J, the junction contained 3 bases not matched to a gene. The CDR3 length is 16 residues. The DNA of the CDR3 is TGTGCCAGCAGTTTATTTGCTAGCGGGGGGGAAGAGACCCAGTACTTC. Translated, it gives CASSLFASGGEETQYF.

The chain couples TRBV2 to TRBJ2-7; 9 nucleotides agree with TRBD1. Germline V gene sequence: CDR1 SNHLY, CDR2 FYNNEI. There are 14 residues in the CDR3. Trimming took 6 bases from V and 0 from J; bases not matched to a gene: 3. CDR3 nucleotides: TGTGCCAGCAGCAGGACAGGGGCCTCCTACGAGCAGTACTTC. This gives the protein CASSRTGASYEQYF.

The gene calls are TRBV7-9 and TRBJ2-2; D perhaps matches TRBD2 (7 bases). V lost 4 bases and J lost 3, with 21 bases in between. The V gene's germline CDR1 is SEHNR and CDR2 FQNEAQ (reference sequence). The CDR3 runs 18 residues. CDR3 protein: CASSYLRGGPLDTGELFF. CDR3 DNA: TGTGCCAGCAGCTATCTTAGGGGGGGCCCCCTCGACACCGGGGAGCTGTTTTTT.

A remark on this clone: This same CDR3 is encoded by further DNA sequences in the sample. This chain uses TRBV7-9 with TRBJ1-5; D gene uncertain. V was clipped by 1 base and J by 4 bases, with 5 bases between them. CDR1 and CDR2 from the germline V gene are SEHNR and FQNEAQ (reference sequence). The CDR3 contains 13 residues. Written as DNA, the CDR3 is TGTGCCAGCAGCTTAGGTCCTAATCAGCCCCAGCATTTT. Translated, it gives CASSLGPNQPQHF.

The chain links TRBV5-4 to TRBJ2-1, with 10 bases matching TRBD1. The CDR3 totals 15 residues. The J segment lost 7 bases and the V segment lost 4 bases, leaving 8 bases of the junction unmatched. CDR1 is SGHNT and CDR2 is YYREEE in the germline V gene (reference sequence). This CDR3 reads CASSPRQGAGNEQFF. The CDR3 nucleotides read TGTGCCAGCAGCCCACGACAGGGGGCGGGAAATGAGCAGTTCTTC. Using reference TRBV5-4 and TRBJ2-1 for the parts outside the CDR3, the full variable domain is ETGVTQSPTHLIKTRGQQVTLRCSSQSGHNTVSWYQQALGQGPQFIFQYYREEENGRGNFPPRFSGLQFPNYSSELNVNALELDDSALYLCASSPRQGAGNEQFFGPGTRLTVL.

The chain employs TRBV2 and TRBJ1-2; TRBD1 matches at 7 bases. With V trimmed by 11 bases and J by 0 bases, 9 bases remained unmatched. CDR3 length: 14 amino acids. CDR1 is SNHLY and CDR2 is FYNNEI in the germline V gene. CDR3 loop: CAGGTGAANYGYTF. Here the CDR3 DNA reads TGTGCCGGGGGAACAGGGGCGGCTAACTATGGCTACACCTTC.

The genes are TRBV2 and TRBJ2-3; D may be TRBD2 (7 bases). V dropped 4 bases and J dropped 0 bases, with 14 bases sitting between them. This CDR3 region has 16 residues. Germline V gene data show CDR1 as SNHLY and CDR2 as FYNNEI. The CDR3 sequence: CASSAMAGASTDTQYF. CDR3 DNA sequence: TGTGCCAGCAGTGCGATGGCGGGGGCGAGCACAGATACGCAGTATTTT.

The CDR3 loop reads CASSLRSGHREQFF. The CDR3 DNA follows: TGTGCCAGCAGCTTGAGGTCAGGGCATCGTGAGCAGTTCTTC. The rearrangement links TRBV5-6 to TRBJ2-1, with D possibly being TRBD1 (5 bases). V lost 1 base, J lost 9 bases, and 14 bases lay in between. Germline CDR1 SGHDT, CDR2 YYEEEE. This CDR3 contains 14 residues.

The rearrangement links TRBV11-2 to TRBJ1-1; D remains unclear. V was pared by 1 base and J by 5 bases, with 11 bases between. The CDR3 covers 14 residues. CDR1 SGHAT and CDR2 FQNNGV come from the germline V gene. The CDR3 nucleotides read TGTGCCAGCAGCTTAGGCGCACTAAAGACTGAAGCTTTCTTT. This encodes CASSLGALKTEAFF.

V and J are TRBV7-8 and TRBJ2-5; 7 bases line up with TRBD2. CDR3 size: 16 residues. From germline, CDR1 is SGHVS and CDR2 FQNEAQ. V was clipped by 5 bases and J by 4 bases; unmatched bases: 13. Here the CDR3 DNA reads TGTGCCAGCAGCCGGGAGGCGCAGGGCGGGCGAGAGACCCAGTACTTC. Encoded protein: CASSREAQGGRETQYF. Full variable domain (remainder filled in from reference TRBV7-8 and TRBJ2-5): GAGVSQSPRYKVAKRGQDVALRCDPISGHVSLFWYQQALGQGPEFLTYFQNEAQLDKSGLPSDRFFAERPEGSVSTLKIQRTQQEDSAVYLCASSREAQGGRETQYFGPGTRLLVL.